The clone carrying this T cell receptor (beta chain) was observed at least ten times. The sample is drawn from a study of T-cell reconstitution after alpha-beta-depleted transplantation in children. The CDR3 is 14 residues long. The trim removed 2 bases at V and 5 bases at J, leaving 3 bases unmatched. Unique molecular identifiers were incorporated during preparation of the TCRbeta library. One entry per CDR3 protein, called by TCRdb with MiXCR from the PCR reads. Altogether about 640,000 distinct CDR3 sequences are present, 15% to 20% being singletons, with the ten largest covering 1.1%. V usage is TRBV12-3 or TRBV12-4 and J usage is TRBJ2-3, with 8 bases lining up with TRBD2. This receptor was obtained from a human donor who donated a stem cell graft to a child with acute myeloid leukemia. This specimen was PBMCs from the stem cell graft donor, taken from the stem cell graft. This chain's CDR3 is CASSLTSGGDTQYF. DNA for the CDR3: TGTGCCAGCAGTTTAACCAGCGGGGGAGATACGCAGTATTTT.